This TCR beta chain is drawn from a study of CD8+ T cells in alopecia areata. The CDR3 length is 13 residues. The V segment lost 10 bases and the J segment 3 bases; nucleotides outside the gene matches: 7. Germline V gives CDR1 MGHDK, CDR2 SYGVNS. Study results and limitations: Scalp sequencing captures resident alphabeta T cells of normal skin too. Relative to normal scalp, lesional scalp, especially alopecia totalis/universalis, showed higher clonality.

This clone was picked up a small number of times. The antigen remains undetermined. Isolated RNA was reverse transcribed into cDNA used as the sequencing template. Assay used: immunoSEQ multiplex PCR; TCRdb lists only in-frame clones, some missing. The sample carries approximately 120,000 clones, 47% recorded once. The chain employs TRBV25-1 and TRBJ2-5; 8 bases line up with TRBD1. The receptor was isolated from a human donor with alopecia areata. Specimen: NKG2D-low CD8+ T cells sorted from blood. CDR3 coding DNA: TGTGCCACCCGGACAGGGCACGAAGAGACCCAGTACTTC. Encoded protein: CATRTGHEETQYF.